The next 22 T cell receptor beta chains were all read from a single sample in a study of Tregs in tolerant kidney transplant recipients (dated by TCRdb to the late 2010s). Library preparation was by the immunoSEQ multiplex PCR assay. Drawn from immuneACCESS, this table holds only the in-frame rearrangements with V and J called that TCRdb kept. Clones are partly lost; checked studies trace under half to an unresolved V gene and leave the rest unexplained. The sample table contains some 240,000 clones; only one count was recorded for 80% to 85% of them. Together, the top ten hold about 0.58% of the sample. Source material: CD4+ T cells from blood. These receptors came from a human donor in good health.

This clone has just a few counts. V is TRBV21-1 and J is TRBJ2-7; the table's D call, TRBD2, was not checked against the DNA. TRBV21-1 is a documented pseudogene. The CDR3 covers 15 residues. The chain's CDR3 is CASKDRCGEGYEQYF. The CDR3 bases are TGTGCCAGCAAAGACCGGTGCGGAGAGGGTTACGAGCAGTACTTC.

The gene calls are TRBV7-8 and TRBJ2-1, with D perhaps matching TRBD1 (6 bases). V lost 5 bases and J lost 4, with 18 bases in between. Germline CDR1 is SGHVS and CDR2 is FQNEAQ. The CDR3 runs to 16 residues. The CDR3 DNA sequence: TGTGCCAGCAGCGTTCGCCCGCTAGGACAGTACAATGAGCAGTTCTTC. This translates into CASSVRPLGQYNEQFF.

This rearrangement joins TRBV18 to TRBJ1-5, with no clear D. In germline, CDR1 is KGHSH, CDR2 LQKENI. V lost 3 bases to trimming and J lost 3 bases, with 6 bases between them. The CDR3 spans 13 residues. CDR3 in DNA: TGTGCCAGCTCACCGAACTTCAATCAGCCCCAGCATTTT. Protein product: CASSPNFNQPQHF.

The CDR3: CASSLFGDRENEQFF. In DNA form, the CDR3 reads TGTGCCAGCAGCCTCTTTGGGGACAGGGAAAATGAGCAGTTCTTC. The gene calls are TRBV11-3 and TRBJ2-1; 9 positions agree with TRBD1. The length of the CDR3 is 15 residues. The germline V gene has CDR1 SGHNT and CDR2 YENEEA. J was trimmed by 7 bases and V by 5 bases; bases with no gene match: 9.

This chain joins TRBV6-5 and TRBJ1-6, with unresolved D. Germline CDR1 reads MNHEY; CDR2 reads SVGAGI. Deletions cut 5 bases from V and 8 bases from J, with 13 bases between. The CDR3 is made up of 14 amino acids. Here the CDR3 DNA reads TGTGCCAGCAGTGTTGTACGGGAGGATTCACCCCTCCACTTT. Protein: CASSVVREDSPLHF.

This clone has a handful of counts. This sequence joins TRBV5-1 and TRBJ2-7, with TRBD2 as a possible D gene (6 bases). Per the germline V gene, CDR1 is SGHRS and CDR2 is YFSETQ. The CDR3 totals 14 residues. Trimming pared 6 bases from V and 0 bases from J, leaving 13 bases between. The CDR3 protein is CASTAGTRSYEQYF. Written as DNA, the CDR3 is TGCGCCAGCACCGCGGGGACCCGCTCCTACGAGCAGTACTTC. Full variable domain (remainder filled in from reference TRBV5-1 and TRBJ2-7): KAGVTQTPRYLIKTRGQQVTLSCSPISGHRSVSWYQQTPGQGLQFLFEYFSETQRNKGNFPGRFSGRQFSNSRSEMNVSTLELGDSALYLCASTAGTRSYEQYFGPGTRLTVT.

The rearrangement links TRBV5-6 to TRBJ2-2; weak D call: TRBD2 (6 bases). CDR3 length: 16 amino acids. V was cut by 1 base and J by 1 base, with 11 bases left in between. In germline, CDR1 is SGHDT, CDR2 YYEEEE. The DNA for the CDR3 is TGTGCCAGCAGCTTGAGGCGAGCGGGGAACACCGGGGAGCTGTTTTTT. As protein: CASSLRRAGNTGELFF.

The chain recombines TRBV6-5 with TRBJ2-5; 7 positions agree with TRBD1. CDR1 is MNHEY and CDR2 is SVGAGI in the germline V gene. Unmatched junction bases numbered 6, after V lost 2 bases and J lost 3 bases. This CDR3 has 15 residues. In DNA, the CDR3 is TGTGCCAGCAGTTACGGACAGGTGGGAAAAGAGACCCAGTACTTC. Translation: CASSYGQVGKETQYF.

V gene TRBV5-4 combines with J gene TRBJ2-7, with D uncertain. Germline values: CDR1 SGHNT, CDR2 YYREEE (reference sequence). The CDR3 loop spans 13 amino acids. Trimming cost V 6 bases and J 0 bases, with 10 bases left between them. This chain's CDR3 is CASKDGPSYEQYF. The DNA for the CDR3 is TGTGCCAGCAAGGACGGACCCTCCTACGAGCAGTACTTC.

The gene calls are TRBV6-1 and TRBJ1-1, with D uncertain. Germline assignment: CDR1 MNHNS and CDR2 SASEGT. V was pared by 10 bases and J by 1 base, with 13 bases between. This CDR3 has 13 amino acids. The CDR3 bases are TGTGCCATCCGATGGACGGCGAACACTGAAGCTTTCTTT. Translating it yields CAIRWTANTEAFF.

This chain connects TRBV19 to TRBJ2-7; 9 bases line up with TRBD1. The V and J ends lost 10 bases and 2 bases, in that order; junction bases with no gene match: 6. Germline values: CDR1 LNHDA, CDR2 SQIVND (reference sequence). The CDR3 covers 13 residues. The DNA for the CDR3 is TGTGCCACTTCGCGGGACAGGGCCTACGAGCAGTACTTC. Translation: CATSRDRAYEQYF.

This chain joins TRBV18 and TRBJ2-1, with D possibly matching TRBD2 (5 bases). This CDR3 contains 11 residues. Germline CDR1 and CDR2: KGHSH and LQKENI. V was trimmed by 5 bases and J by 10 bases, leaving 9 bases between them. The CDR3 DNA reads as TGTGCCAGCTCATGGGAGCACGAGCAGTTCTTC. Its protein product is CASSWEHEQFF.

This clone has just one count. The chain joins TRBV2 to TRBJ2-7; D might be TRBD2 (5 bases). Per germline, CDR1 SNHLY and CDR2 FYNNEI. The CDR3 is 14 residues long. Trimming removed 5 bases from V and 3 bases from J, with 14 bases in between. The CDR3 region is CASSSGYRGYEQYF. The CDR3 coding sequence is TGTGCCAGCAGTTCGGGTTACCGGGGCTACGAGCAGTACTTC.

This chain links TRBV11-2 with TRBJ2-3; TRBD1 or TRBD2 may be the D gene (6 bases each). The V gene's germline CDR1 is SGHAT and CDR2 FQNNGV. The V gene lost 0 bases and the J gene lost 4 bases, with 11 bases spanning the gap. The CDR3 runs to 15 residues. CDR3 region: CASSLDRGQSDTQYF. The CDR3 DNA is TGTGCCAGCAGCTTAGATCGGGGGCAATCAGATACGCAGTATTTT.

The chain couples TRBV4-2 to TRBJ2-5, with 13 bases lining up with TRBD2. The CDR3 loop spans 17 amino acids. V dropped 3 bases and J dropped 1; count of bases not matched to a gene: 5. Germline V gene sequence: CDR1 LGHNA, CDR2 YNFKEQ. The CDR3, as DNA: TGTGCCAGCAGCCAGGCCACTAGCGGGGGGGCCCAAGAGACCCAGTACTTC. Amino acids: CASSQATSGGAQETQYF.

The chain is built from TRBV6-1 and TRBJ1-2, with D perhaps TRBD1 (5 bases). The CDR3 totals 12 residues. The germline CDR1 and CDR2 sequences are MNHNS and SASEGT. V lost 4 bases to trimming and J lost 5 bases, with 8 bases between them. The CDR3, as DNA: TGTGCCAGCAGTGGACAGACTTATGGCTACACCTTC. Protein product: CASSGQTYGYTF.

The chain's CDR3 is CASSPHRLPNSNQPQHF. As DNA, the CDR3 is TGTGCCAGCAGCCCACACAGGTTACCAAATAGCAATCAGCCCCAGCATTTT. The V and J genes are TRBV7-8 and TRBJ1-5; perhaps TRBD1 as D (5 bases). With 5 bases removed from V and 0 bases from J, the gap between germline ends came to 17 bases. Germline lookup yields CDR1 SGHVS and CDR2 FQNEAQ. The CDR3 has 17 amino acids.

Regarding this clone: The identical CDR3 is also encoded by other nucleotide sequences in the sample. V and J are TRBV5-1 and TRBJ2-5; a weak D match, TRBD2 (5 bases). The CDR3 totals 13 residues. Trimming stripped 4 bases from V and 1 base from J, with 8 bases between. Germline V gene data show CDR1 as SGHRS and CDR2 as YFSETQ. The CDR3 DNA is TGCGCCAGCAGCCTCGGGGTCCAAGAGACCCAGTACTTC. The encoded protein is CASSLGVQETQYF.

The chain recombines TRBV5-1 with TRBJ2-1; 8 bases are shared with TRBD1. V shed 3 bases and J 2 bases; nucleotides not matched to a gene: 1. The CDR3 has 14 residues. Per the germline V gene, CDR1 is SGHRS and CDR2 is YFSETQ. The chain's CDR3 is CASSWGQAYNEQFF. In DNA form, the CDR3 reads TGCGCCAGCAGCTGGGGACAGGCCTACAATGAGCAGTTCTTC.

The chain carries TRBV25-1 and TRBJ1-6; D unclear. Germline loops: CDR1 MGHDK, CDR2 SYGVNS. Deletions cut 7 bases from V and 7 bases from J, with 11 bases between. The CDR3 extends over 13 amino acids. The CDR3 bases are TGTGCCAGCACCCGGACGGAAAATTCACCCCTCCACTTT. Translated, it gives CASTRTENSPLHF.

The rearrangement uses TRBV29-1 and TRBJ1-2, with 11 bases identical to TRBD1. J was trimmed by 5 bases and V by 4 bases; bases with no gene match: 6. Germline CDR1 is SQVTM and CDR2 is ANQGSEA. The CDR3 length is 14 residues. The CDR3 region has the DNA TGCAGCGTTGTATTAGGACAGGGGGCTTATGGCTACACCTTC. This gives the protein CSVVLGQGAYGYTF. Together with reference TRBV29-1 and TRBJ1-2, the CDR3 gives the full variable domain: SAVISQKPSRDICQRGTSLTIQCQVDSQVTMMFWYRQQPGQSLTLIATANQGSEATYESGFVIDKFPISRPNLTFSTLTVSNMSPEDSSIYLCSVVLGQGAYGYTFGSGTRLTVV.

The CDR3 reads CASSVTGGGNQPQHF. The CDR3 DNA is TGCGCCAGCAGCGTGACAGGGGGCGGCAATCAGCCCCAGCATTTT. The chain couples TRBV5-1 to TRBJ1-5, with TRBD1 matching 10 bases. The CDR3 runs to 15 residues. Germline V gene data show CDR1 as SGHRS and CDR2 as YFSETQ. The J segment lost 2 bases and the V segment lost 4 bases, leaving 3 bases of the junction unmatched.